Presented here are 2 T cell receptor beta chains from one specimen sequenced in a study of shared clonotypes between healthy human individuals. Only in-frame clones appear in the TCRdb table, and some are missing; sequencing was by immunoSEQ multiplex PCR. The sample consists of approximately 720,000 clones, under 95% of them appearing once. The naive CD8 population came from CD45RO-negative cells selected for CCR7, without terminally differentiated effector memory CD45RA+ cells. Sequencing was carried out using naive CD8+ T cells sorted from blood. These receptors originate from a man under 40 in good health.

The V and J genes are TRBV27 and TRBJ2-3; a weak D match, TRBD1 (5 bases). CDR1 and CDR2 from the germline V gene are MNHEY and SMNVEV (reference sequence). This CDR3 comprises 16 residues. Trimming took off 4 bases at V and 4 bases at J, with 18 bases between the two ends. The chain's CDR3 is CASSSLSGAGPDTQYF. The CDR3 region has the DNA TGTGCCAGCAGTTCCCTGTCAGGAGCAGGGCCAGATACGCAGTATTTT.

The chain couples TRBV4-1 to TRBJ2-7; D might be TRBD1 (5 bases). Germline loops: CDR1 MGHRA, CDR2 YSYEKL. This CDR3 is built from 15 residues. Trimming stripped 1 base from V and 2 bases from J, with 12 bases between. CDR3 sequence: CASSQGTHITYEQYF. In nucleotides, the CDR3 is TGCGCCAGCAGCCAAGGGACACACATAACCTACGAGCAGTACTTC.